A selection of T cell receptor beta chains follows, all from one sample in a study of vaccination and CD4 T cells after COVID-19. A single record per CDR3 protein comes from TCRdb applying MiXCR to the PCR reads. The sample holds over 10,000 distinct CDR3 sequences, around 75% seen once. No cognate antigen is known for these TCRs. Sequenced: CD4+ T cells from blood, cultured in vitro. The receptors were gathered from a human donor who had recovered from COVID-19. CDR3s include the opening cysteine and the closing phenylalanine or tryptophan. Each record gives: V gene, J gene, D gene, clone size, CDR3 DNA, CDR3 protein. A D gene is named only where the DNA matches it firmly. Where a row states a size, it is once, few, many or the class of an expanded clone; other rows omit it.

>TRBV7-9|TRBJ2-7|TRBD1|NA
TGTGCCAGCAGCTTGACAGGGGATGAGCAGTACTTC
CASSLTGDEQYF
>TRBV19|TRBJ2-7|TRBD1|NA
TGTGCCAGTAGTGTCAGGGGGCTGGCCTACGAGCAGTACTTC
CASSVRGLAYEQYF
>TRBV9|TRBJ2-2|NA|few
TGTGCCAGCAGCGCCCGACAGCTAACGGGGACCGGGGAGCTGTTTTTT
CASSARQLTGTGELFF
>TRBV27|TRBJ1-5|NA|NA
TGTGCCAGCAGTTTTTGGGGGGGGCGCCGAGATCAGCCCCAGCATTTT
CASSFWGGRRDQPQHF
>TRBV6-1|TRBJ2-3|NA|NA
TGTGCCAGCAGGAAACGTCCCACAGGGCCCTTGCGCACAGATACGCAGTATTTT
CASRKRPTGPLRTDTQYF
>TRBV7-2|TRBJ1-4|NA|few
TGTGCCAGCAGCTGGGTGACAGGAGTAAATGAAAAACTGTTTTTT
CASSWVTGVNEKLFF
>TRBV7-9|TRBJ1-3|TRBD1|few
TGTGCCAGCAGCTTACTCACAGGGGACACCATATATTTT
CASSLLTGDTIYF
>TRBV28|TRBJ1-5|NA|once
TGTGCCAGCAGTTTAGCGGGGAGTCAGCCCCAGCATTTT
CASSLAGSQPQHF
>TRBV20-1|TRBJ1-1|TRBD1|NA
TGCAGTGCTAGGGATCCGACAGGGACGAACACTGAAGCTTTCTTT
CSARDPTGTNTEAFF
>TRBV18|TRBJ1-5|NA|NA
TGTGCCAGCTCACCAGGGGGGGAACGCAATCAGCCCCAGCATTTT
CASSPGGERNQPQHF
>TRBV7-6|TRBJ2-2|TRBD2|NA
TGTGCCAGCAGCTTATCTTTCGGGAGGGTACCCGGGGAGCTGTTTTTT
CASSLSFGRVPGELFF
>TRBV20-1|TRBJ2-3|TRBD2|NA
TGCAGTGCTAAAGCAACTAGCGGGAGGGTATCTAGCACAGATACGCAGTATTTT
CSAKATSGRVSSTDTQYF
>TRBV24-1|TRBJ2-1|TRBD2|NA
TGTGCCACCAGTGGTCGGGGCGGGGGGGGTTCTGGTGAGCAGTTCTTC
CATSGRGGGGSGEQFF
>TRBV7-2|TRBJ2-7|TRBD1|few
TGTGCCAGCAGCTTGACAGGGGCGGGCGACGAGCAGTACTTC
CASSLTGAGDEQYF